This TCR beta chain stems from a study of a mutant IDH1 vaccine in newly diagnosed glioma. The wider study: The first vaccination came 4-6 weeks after radiotherapy alone, or with temozolomide cycles.

The V gene's germline CDR1 is MNHEY and CDR2 SMNVEV (reference sequence). Trimming took 5 bases from V and 0 from J, leaving 10 bases between them. The CDR3 length is 15 residues. A remark on this clone: What it binds is unknown.

Sample time point: week 11, during vaccination. In every dose of vaccine, 300 ug of mutant IDH1 20-mer peptide was given alongside topical imiquimod. New astrocytomas of WHO grade 3 or 4 that were IDH1-mutant and ATRX-lost were found in the donors. Only in-frame clones appear in the TCRdb table, and some are missing; sequencing was by immunoSEQ multiplex PCR. The data show about 21,000 clones, approximately 89% seen once. V gene TRBV27 combines with J gene TRBJ1-4; no definite D call. Sequencing used PBMCs, obtained from a glioma patient whose treatment included an IDH1 peptide vaccine. The origin of this receptor is a woman aged 40 to 50 with glioma. The chain's CDR3 is CASSNGDPTNEKLFF. CDR3 bases: TGTGCCAGCAGTAACGGGGATCCAACTAATGAAAAACTGTTTTTT.